This T cell receptor (beta chain) was retrieved from a study of blood T cell repertoires in COVID-19. Looking at the study overall: Material from acute and convalescent COVID-19 was sourced from the United States, Italy and Spain. T cells, B-cell-depleted T cells, or PBMCs supplied cDNA or gDNA.

The CDR3 consists of 13 residues. V lost 4 bases and J lost 6, with 9 bases in between. Germline V gene lookup returns CDR1 LGHDT and CDR2 YNNKEL (reference sequence). Assay: immunoSEQ multiplex PCR; the TCRdb copy retains only in-frame clones and omits some. In the table there are around 330,000 clones, about 85% of which are singletons. The chain has TRBV3-1 (or the pseudogene TRBV3-2) and TRBJ2-2, with D possibly matching TRBD2 (6 bases). The receptor was isolated from a woman between 25 and 40 years old who had been exposed to COVID-19. Specimen: PBMCs or T cells enriched from blood (not recorded which). The CDR3: CASSLPGAGELFF. The CDR3 DNA reads as TGTGCCAGCAGCCTCCCGGGGGCCGGGGAGCTGTTTTTT.